Sequencing of this TCR beta chain was carried out in a study of blood T cell repertoires in COVID-19. CDR3 length: 14 amino acids. Germline CDR1 is GTSNPN and CDR2 is SVGIG (reference sequence). V lost 3 bases, J lost 2 bases, and 11 bases lay in between. Original processing methods: The authors estimated nucleated cell counts from reference gene primer amplification. The method was immunoSEQ multiplex PCR; TCRdb's version includes in-frame clones alone and lacks a portion of them. V, J and clone size reflect that table, while D and trimming were determined from the DNA. The repertoire holds approximately 66,000 clones, with around nine tenths as singletons.

The clonotype originates from a man aged 60 to 69 with acute or convalescent COVID-19. Sample: peripheral blood. The chain combines TRBV30 with TRBJ1-5, with unresolved D. The CDR3 is CAWSLLGGNQPQHF. The CDR3 coding sequence is TGTGCCTGGAGCTTACTGGGCGGCAATCAGCCCCAGCATTTT.